This TCR beta chain is drawn from a study of vaccination effects on CD4 cells after COVID-19 (dated 2022 in TCRdb). In the study overall: Participants received two doses of either the BNT162b2 or the mRNA-1273 mRNA SARS-CoV-2 vaccine. In two convalescent patients, pre-vaccine samples were collected 16 days and one week ahead of the first dose, 142 and 148 days after COVID-19 diagnosis. In both COVID-19 convalescent patients and infection-naive vaccine recipients, the study compared SARS-CoV-2 spike-specific CD4+ TCR repertoires from before mRNA vaccination with those from after it. The full study included roughly 10 COVID-19 convalescent patients and a few SARS-CoV-2-naive healthy vaccine recipients. Cultures from other donors in the study were sequenced with the Oncomine TCR Beta short-read assay on an Illumina iSeq 100. Summary of the overall study and its limitations: In convalescent patients, the post-vaccine spike-reactive repertoire was composed mainly of new vaccine-induced clones that were largely distinct from infection-induced clones. The study was limited by a small number of convalescent patients and lacked early post-infection timepoints. Both infection-induced and vaccine-induced clones contracted markedly at late post-vaccination timepoints, which is consistent with waning T cell responses.

A note on this clone: Its cognate antigen has yet to be identified. Per-base quality was not reported, and no clone a single base away is much larger than it.

Here V drops 4 bases and J drops 2 bases, and the junction holds 2 bases not matched to any gene. Via the germline V gene, CDR1 is SGHRS and CDR2 YFSETQ. Taken from cysteine to phenylalanine, the CDR3 has 13 residues. Only the CDR3 DNA stays, 39 bases, in frame from base 1. Library preparation was by the immunoSEQ multiplex PCR assay. TCR beta CDR3 sequencing was performed on DNA from the cultured, isolated CD4+ T cells. Concerning the study's data processing: Non-productive TCR sequences were discarded, and reads were trimmed to the CDR3 region, with only CDR3s of 7 or more amino acids retained. Antigen-specific clonotypes were identified with the MANAFEST web app by comparing expansion in peptide wells against reference cultures. For clones to be considered positive, expansion at FDR<0.05 versus reference and all other wells, an odds ratio above 5, and a frequency above 0.1% in two replicate wells were required. Cross-reactive clonotypes were defined as significantly expanded in SARS-CoV-2 spike wells and in at least one common cold coronavirus spike condition. Levenshtein distance calculated with the stringdist R package was used to assess CDR3 similarity, and unrooted trees were constructed with ape in R 3.6.1. TCRdb provides this immuneACCESS table in a form limited to in-frame rearrangements. Some clones are lacking; in checked studies, under half of them reflect an unresolved V gene, and why the rest are absent is not known. The V and J calls and the clone size are those of that table, but D and trimming were determined from the DNA. This sample gives 60,000 to 75,000 clones in total; 65% to 85% of them show up just once. The ten largest account for around 4.6% of the sample.

In the ViraFEST assay, PBMC were stimulated with viral peptide pools, and antigen-specific CD4+ T cell clonotypes were then identified by expansion using TCR sequencing. After less than 13 days of culture, CD4+ T cells were isolated with the EasySep CD4+ T cell isolation kit. PCR-confirmed SARS-CoV-2 infection had occurred in convalescent patients between March and December 2020, before the Alpha, Beta and Delta variants emerged in the United States. Two million PBMC per well were cultured in IMDM with 5% human AB serum, roughly 10 IU/ml IL-2 and gentamicin, plus 10 ug/ml peptides. An HIV-1 Nef peptide pool was used as the negative control culture condition. Half of the culture medium was replaced with fresh IL-2-containing medium on days 3 and 7. Unless otherwise noted, each peptide stimulation condition was cultured in triplicate wells. Using Ficoll-Paque Plus gradient centrifugation, PBMC were separated from whole blood and then either used fresh or cryopreserved at -140C. The QIAamp micro DNA kit was used to extract genomic DNA from the cultured CD4+ T cells.

Recombination joined TRBV5-1 with TRBJ2-5, with 7 bases in between that match TRBD1. The sample here was CD4+ T cells from PBMCs cultured with HIV peptides, taken before COVID-19 vaccination. The meaning of the sample's cell subset or site label: HIV-1 Nef peptide pool negative control/reference culture. This sequence was found in a human donor who had a prior SARS-CoV-2 infection. In nucleotide form, the sequence is TGCGCCAGCAGCCCGGGACAGCAAGAGACCCAGTACTTC. This is translated as CASSPGQQETQYF.